The 17 T cell receptor beta chains presented below share a single source sample, sequenced in a study of CD8 T cells in ankylosing spondylitis. TCRdb passed the 5' RACE reads through MiXCR, listing each CDR3 protein once. This sample has approximately 42,000 distinct CDR3 sequences, with 4% found just once. The sample consisted of blood, either unsorted or a sorted T cell fraction (not recorded which). Source of these receptors: a female donor with ankylosing spondylitis or in good health (not recorded which).

There are many counts of this clonotype. The rearrangement links TRBV9 to TRBJ2-3; D tentatively reads TRBD1 or TRBD2 (6 bases each). CDR3 length: 14 amino acids. Germline V gives CDR1 SGDLS, CDR2 YYNGEE. Trimming took 5 bases from V and 2 from J, leaving 12 bases between them. CDR3 nucleotide sequence: TGTGCCAGCAGGGAAAGGGGGGACACAGATACGCAGTATTTT. Residues: CASRERGDTDTQYF.

This clonotype has ten or more counts. The rearrangement links TRBV9 to TRBJ2-1, with 10 bases aligning to TRBD2. There are 18 residues in the CDR3. J lost 6 bases, V lost 3 bases, and 15 bases had no gene match. Germline CDR1 reads SGDLS; CDR2 reads YYNGEE. The DNA of the CDR3 is TGTGCCAGCAGCGCCCTATCAAGCGGGGGGGCCGGGATCAATGAGCAGTTCTTC. Translation: CASSALSSGGAGINEQFF. The whole variable domain, remainder taken from reference TRBV9 and TRBJ2-1, is DSGVTQTPKHLITATGQRVTLRCSPRSGDLSVYWYQQSLDQGLQFLIQYYNGEERAKGNILERFSAQQFPDLHSELNLSSLELGDSALYFCASSALSSGGAGINEQFFGPGTRLTVL.

This clonotype appeared many times. The chain is built from TRBV23-1 and TRBJ2-7; TRBD1 is a possible D gene (6 bases). TRBV23-1 is an ORF; its function is uncertain. Deletions cut 8 bases from V and 2 bases from J, with 13 bases between. CDR3 length: 13 amino acids. The CDR3 reads CASSQGNAYEQYF. The CDR3 DNA is TGCGCCAGCTCTCAGGGGAACGCCTACGAGCAGTACTTC.

This clonotype was seen at least ten times. The chain links TRBV9 to TRBJ2-7; weak D call: TRBD1 (6 bases). The CDR3 length is 14 residues. V gave up 0 bases and J gave up 3 bases, with 10 bases separating them. Germline values: CDR1 SGDLS, CDR2 YYNGEE. CDR3 nucleotides: TGTGCCAGCAGCGTAGGCGCAGGGGACTACGAGCAGTACTTC. This translates into CASSVGAGDYEQYF.

This clonotype was counted ten times or more. The CDR3 DNA reads TGTGCCAGCAGCGTAGACCCAGGTTCCTATGGCTACACCTTC. This gives the protein CASSVDPGSYGYTF. The rearrangement links TRBV9 to TRBJ1-2; D not resolved. Germline V lookup: CDR1 SGDLS, CDR2 YYNGEE. V lost 0 bases and J lost 4, with 10 bases in between. The CDR3 extends over 14 amino acids.

This clonotype was counted at least ten times. This chain links TRBV9 with TRBJ1-1; 10 bases map to TRBD1. V was pared by 4 bases and J by 0 bases, with 12 bases of the junction left unmatched. The CDR3 is 18 amino acids. CDR1 SGDLS and CDR2 YYNGEE come from the germline V gene. In DNA, the CDR3 is TGTGCCAGCAGCCCACCCCAGGGGACAGGGGAATTGAACACTGAAGCTTTCTTT. Translated, it gives CASSPPQGTGELNTEAFF. Filled out from reference TRBV9 and TRBJ1-1, the complete variable domain reads DSGVTQTPKHLITATGQRVTLRCSPRSGDLSVYWYQQSLDQGLQFLIQYYNGEERAKGNILERFSAQQFPDLHSELNLSSLELGDSALYFCASSPPQGTGELNTEAFFGQGTRLTVV.

This clonotype was counted at least ten times. The DNA of the CDR3 is TGTGCCAGCAGCATAAGACCGGCCGGGGAGCTGTTTTTT. Translated: CASSIRPAGELFF. The J gene is TRBJ2-2, the V gene TRBV9; D is undetermined. V lost 4 bases and J 6 bases, leaving 10 bases between the germline ends. The germline gives CDR1 SGDLS, CDR2 YYNGEE. CDR3 length: 13 amino acids.

Many counts were recorded for this clonotype. The rearrangement links TRBV9 to TRBJ2-1, with D possibly matching TRBD2 (5 bases). Germline CDR1 reads SGDLS; CDR2 reads YYNGEE. The length of the CDR3 is 15 residues. V lost 0 bases, J lost 7 bases, and 14 bases lay in between. The CDR3 protein is CASSVDGEHTNEQFF. In DNA form, the CDR3 reads TGTGCCAGCAGCGTAGACGGGGAACACACGAATGAGCAGTTCTTC.

This clonotype was seen repeatedly, ten times or more. This may stem from a read error, because a much larger clone lies one nucleotide away. V and J are TRBV9 and TRBJ1-1, with unresolved D. V shed 3 bases and J shed 0 bases, with 6 bases lying between them. The CDR3 runs 13 residues. CDR1 is SGDLS, CDR2 YYNGEE, per germline. CDR3 in DNA: TGTGCCAGCAGCGGGCCCATGAACACTGAAGCTTTCTTT. Amino acids: CASSGPMNTEAFF.

Only a few counts were recorded for this clonotype. The chain employs TRBV9 and TRBJ2-1; no definite D call. Trimming removed 0 bases from V and 6 bases from J, with 7 bases in between. The CDR3 runs to 13 residues. The germline gives CDR1 SGDLS, CDR2 YYNGEE. This CDR3 is CASSVGLPNEQFF. The DNA for the CDR3 is TGTGCCAGCAGCGTAGGTCTCCCCAATGAGCAGTTCTTC.

This clonotype was detected many times. V usage is TRBV9 and J usage is TRBJ2-3, with 8 nucleotides matching TRBD2. From germline, CDR1 is SGDLS and CDR2 YYNGEE. The V gene end was trimmed by 4 bases and the J gene end by 1 base; junction bases not matched to a gene: 8. This CDR3 comprises 16 residues. CDR3 nucleotide sequence: TGTGCCAGCAGCAAAAGCGGGGGCGCTGGCACAGATACGCAGTATTTT. The encoded protein is CASSKSGGAGTDTQYF.

The table lists this clonotype with many counts. This rearrangement joins TRBV9 to TRBJ2-7; 8 bases fit TRBD1. Germline V gene data show CDR1 as SGDLS and CDR2 as YYNGEE. J gave up 5 bases and V 1 base, and 8 bases lay outside the gene matches. The CDR3 loop spans 15 amino acids. CDR3 sequence (DNA): TGTGCCAGCAGCGTATCGACCGTACAGGGGGACGAGCAGTACTTC. It is translated as CASSVSTVQGDEQYF.

In this sample, this clonotype turned up many times. The chain uses TRBV9 and TRBJ2-5, with a weak D call TRBD1 (5 bases). Deletions cut 7 bases from V and 7 bases from J, with 14 bases between. Germline V gene sequence: CDR1 SGDLS, CDR2 YYNGEE. The CDR3 totals 12 residues. The chain's CDR3 is CASGQGAGTQYF. As DNA, the CDR3 is TGTGCCAGCGGGCAGGGCGCCGGGACCCAGTACTTC.

Ten or more counts support this clonotype. The V gene is TRBV9, the J gene TRBJ2-3; D is unresolved. Trimming left V 2 bases short and J 6 bases short, with 7 bases between. Germline V gene data show CDR1 as SGDLS and CDR2 as YYNGEE. The CDR3 sequence is 12 residues long. Written as DNA, the CDR3 is TGTGCCAGCAGCGTTATAGGGGATACGCAGTATTTT. Residues: CASSVIGDTQYF.

This clonotype was seen at least ten times. The J gene is TRBJ2-5, the V gene TRBV9; D assignment may be TRBD1 or TRBD2 (5 bases each). This CDR3 is built from 16 residues. Germline V CDR1 and CDR2: SGDLS, YYNGEE. V was trimmed by 2 bases and J by 4 bases, leaving 18 bases between them. CDR3: CASSVLGGAPGETQYF. The CDR3 DNA reads as TGTGCCAGCAGCGTCCTTGGGGGAGCACCCGGAGAGACCCAGTACTTC.

This clonotype turned up a few times. The chain has TRBV9 and TRBJ2-2; maybe TRBD1 (5 bases). The V and J ends lost 5 bases and 0 bases respectively, with 8 bases between them. This CDR3 is 14 amino acids long. The germline V gene has CDR1 SGDLS and CDR2 YYNGEE. CDR3 in DNA: TGTGCCAGCAGGCGACAGTCGAACACCGGGGAGCTGTTTTTT. It yields the protein CASRRQSNTGELFF.

This clonotype was found many times. This chain links TRBV9 with TRBJ2-3; possible D gene TRBD2, 6 bases. The CDR3 length is 16 residues. CDR1 is SGDLS, CDR2 YYNGEE, per germline. With 0 bases removed from V and 0 bases from J, the gap between germline ends came to 11 bases. In DNA, the CDR3 is TGTGCCAGCAGCGTAGCTCCGGGGGATAGCACAGATACGCAGTATTTT. Its translation is CASSVAPGDSTDTQYF.